Presented here are 22 T cell receptor beta chains from one specimen sequenced in a study of response to subunit inactivated influenza vaccine. TCRdb independently ran MiXCR on the RT-PCR reads; one entry per CDR3 protein. The table includes around 850,000 distinct CDR3 sequences, 15% to 20% detected once. The material sequenced was PBMCs from blood, taken more than 4 days after vaccination. The receptors shown here come from a man between 45 and 60 years old who received an inactivated influenza vaccine.

This clonotype was recorded many times. The chain uses TRBV29-1 and TRBJ2-3; D call uncertain. Trimming shortened V by 7 bases and J by 4 bases, and 15 bases separated the two germline ends. Germline V gives CDR1 SQVTM, CDR2 ANQGSEA. The CDR3 is 13 amino acids. DNA of the CDR3: TGCAGCGCCGGATCCAACGTTGCAGATACGCAGTATTTT. Amino acid sequence: CSAGSNVADTQYF.

The table lists this clonotype with many counts. This chain uses TRBV6-6 with TRBJ2-7; D uncertain. The germline gives CDR1 MNHNY, CDR2 SVGAGI (reference sequence). V was clipped by 2 bases and J by 0 bases, with 5 bases between them. The CDR3 runs to 13 residues. The CDR3 nucleotides are TGTGCCAGCAGTTACGAGGACTCCTACGAGCAGTACTTC. As protein: CASSYEDSYEQYF.

This clonotype was picked up a small number of times. This chain links TRBV20-1 with TRBJ2-2; 10 bases match TRBD2. After removal of 2 bases from V and 1 base from J, the junction contained 10 bases not matched to a gene. The CDR3 is 18 amino acids. Germline assignment: CDR1 DFQATT and CDR2 SNEGSKA (reference sequence). CDR3 residues: CSARFRSSGGLNTGELFF. The CDR3 DNA reads TGCAGTGCTAGATTCCGATCTAGCGGGGGCCTGAACACCGGGGAGCTGTTTTTT.

This clonotype was seen only a few times. The rearrangement joins TRBV10-3 to TRBJ2-3; tentative D call: TRBD1 (5 bases). This CDR3 spans 17 amino acids. V lost 0 bases and J 2 bases, leaving 15 bases between the germline ends. The germline gives CDR1 ENHRY, CDR2 SYGVKD. This CDR3 reads CAISESWGSPSTDTQYF. CDR3 in DNA: TGTGCCATCAGTGAGTCTTGGGGCAGTCCTTCCACAGATACGCAGTATTTT.

This clonotype was detected ten times or more. J is TRBJ2-7 and V is TRBV5-1; 10 bases match TRBD2. CDR1 is SGHRS and CDR2 is YFSETQ in the germline V gene. The CDR3 runs 18 residues. J was trimmed by 7 bases and V by 2 bases; bases with no gene match: 18. CDR3 in DNA: TGCGCCAGCAGCTTCCGAGCGGGGGGGCTAGCGGGAACAAATGAGCAGTACTTC. It translates to CASSFRAGGLAGTNEQYF.

At least ten counts were recorded for this clonotype. At one end, the junction sequence differs from germline, possibly due to a read error. V usage is TRBV5-1 and J usage is TRBJ2-1; 8 bases map to TRBD1. The CDR3 sequence is 14 residues long. From germline, CDR1 is SGHRS and CDR2 YFSETQ. CDR3 bases: TGTGCCAGCAGCCCAGGACAGGGCTACAATGAGCAGTTCTTC. Its translation is CASSPGQGYNEQFF.

The genes are TRBV28 and TRBJ2-5; D call uncertain. The CDR3 consists of 12 residues. Germline V gene lookup returns CDR1 MDHEN and CDR2 SYDVKM. V was pared by 10 bases and J by 8 bases, with 17 bases between. The CDR3 region is CAIKPPYGTQYF. CDR3 DNA: TGTGCCATCAAACCCCCCTATGGAACCCAGTACTTC. Based on the CDR3 plus reference TRBV28 and TRBJ2-5, the full variable domain is DVKVTQSSRYLVKRTGEKVFLECVQDMDHENMFWYRQDPGLGLRLIYFSYDVKMKEKGDIPEGYSVSREKKERFSLILESASTNQTSMYLCAIKPPYGTQYFGPGTRLLVL.

The V call is TRBV10-3, the J call TRBJ2-2; D might be TRBD1 (5 bases). CDR1 is ENHRY and CDR2 is SYGVKD in the germline V gene. CDR3 length: 15 residues. Trimming took off 3 bases at V and 1 base at J, with 9 bases between the two ends. Written as DNA, the CDR3 is TGTGCCATCAGTGAACCCGGACAGAACACCGGGGAGCTGTTTTTT. It translates to CAISEPGQNTGELFF.

J is TRBJ2-5 and V is TRBV20-1; weak D call: TRBD2 (7 bases). The CDR3 covers 16 residues. The V end was cut by 2 bases, the J end by 3 bases, with 19 bases between. The V gene's germline CDR1 is DFQATT and CDR2 SNEGSKA (reference sequence). DNA of the CDR3: TGCAGTGCTAGATCCCCTGGAGGGGGAGGGAAAGAGACCCAGTACTTC. Amino acid sequence: CSARSPGGGGKETQYF.

This clonotype appeared a few times. The gene calls are TRBV10-3 and TRBJ1-1; a possible D gene is TRBD1 (6 bases). Trimming shortened V by 5 bases and J by 2 bases, and 15 bases separated the two germline ends. Germline V gene sequence: CDR1 ENHRY, CDR2 SYGVKD. This CDR3 has 15 residues. For the CDR3, the DNA is TGTGCCATCAGTTGGCACAGGGATCTCAACACTGAAGCTTTCTTT. Its protein product is CAISWHRDLNTEAFF.

A few counts support this clonotype. The rearrangement joins TRBV7-2 to TRBJ2-1, with TRBD2 matching 13 bases. The trim removed 4 bases at V and 7 bases at J, leaving 7 bases unmatched. The germline CDR1 and CDR2 sequences are SGHTA and FQGNSA. CDR3 size: 16 residues. The CDR3 region is CASSSGLAGAGNEQFF. For the CDR3, the DNA is TGTGCCAGCAGCTCCGGACTAGCGGGAGCGGGGAATGAGCAGTTCTTC.

The table lists this clonotype with a few counts. The genes are TRBV12-3 or TRBV12-4 and TRBJ2-4, with 9 bases fitting TRBD1. V trimming: 5 bases; J trimming: 5 bases; junction bases outside the gene matches: 4. CDR3 length: 14 amino acids. CDR3 DNA sequence: TGTGCCAGCAGTCGACAGGGGGGCCAAAACATTCAGTACTTC. This gives the protein CASSRQGGQNIQYF.

This clonotype was counted many times. The J gene is TRBJ1-1, the V gene TRBV5-5; D is undetermined. Per the germline V gene, CDR1 is SGHKS and CDR2 is YYEKEE (reference sequence). V was clipped by 4 bases and J by 0 bases, with 7 bases between them. This CDR3 is 13 amino acids long. The CDR3 loop is CASSTPMNTEAFF. In DNA form, the CDR3 reads TGTGCCAGCAGCACCCCTATGAACACTGAAGCTTTCTTT.

There are many counts of this clonotype. The rearrangement uses TRBV29-1 and TRBJ2-3; D tentatively fits TRBD1 or TRBD2 (5 bases each). Germline loops: CDR1 SQVTM, CDR2 ANQGSEA. The CDR3 is 13 amino acids. Trimming removed 4 bases at V and 0 bases at J, with 8 bases between. Written as DNA, the CDR3 is TGCAGCGTTGTTCGGGACAGCACAGATACGCAGTATTTT. The encoded protein is CSVVRDSTDTQYF.

The sample holds a few counts of this clonotype. The chain couples TRBV4-2 to TRBJ1-5, with no clear D. This CDR3 spans 14 amino acids. V shed 0 bases and J shed 7 bases, with 10 bases lying between them. The germline CDR1 and CDR2 sequences are LGHNA and YNFKEQ. CDR3 sequence: CASSQDSEVQPQHF. DNA for the CDR3: TGTGCCAGCAGCCAAGATAGCGAGGTACAGCCCCAGCATTTT.

This sequence joins TRBV10-3 and TRBJ2-3; 9 bases map to TRBD1. The CDR3 spans 15 residues. V lost 4 bases, J lost 6 bases, and 8 bases stayed unmatched. Germline-derived CDR1 and CDR2 are ENHRY and SYGVKD. CDR3 amino acids: CAISVGTGMGDTQYF. The CDR3 coding sequence is TGTGCCATCAGTGTTGGGACAGGGATGGGCGATACGCAGTATTTT.

J is TRBJ2-5 and V is TRBV6-2 or TRBV6-3; 7 bases agree with TRBD1. Losses at the gene ends were 5 bases for V and 1 base for J; bases not matched to a gene: 7. The germline gives CDR1 MNHEY, CDR2 SVGEGT. This CDR3 contains 15 residues. The CDR3 region is CASSKPGTAQETQYF. The CDR3 region has the DNA TGTGCCAGCAGTAAACCCGGGACAGCCCAAGAGACCCAGTACTTC.

The chain recombines TRBV4-2 with TRBJ2-2; 11 bases match TRBD1. There are 16 residues in the CDR3. The V gene end was trimmed by 6 bases and the J gene end by 3 bases; junction bases not matched to a gene: 6. The germline gives CDR1 LGHNA, CDR2 YNFKEQ. The CDR3 nucleotides read TGTGCCAGCAGACCGGGGGACAGGGGGTACACCGGGGAGCTGTTTTTT. Protein: CASRPGDRGYTGELFF.

This clonotype was detected many times. The gene calls are TRBV29-1 and TRBJ2-7; 8 bases fit TRBD1. CDR3 length equals 12 residues. V gave up 6 bases and J gave up 3 bases; unmatched junction bases: 4. Germline V gene data show CDR1 as SQVTM and CDR2 as ANQGSEA. The CDR3 protein is CSVTGGGYEQYF. CDR3 nucleotides: TGCAGCGTCACAGGGGGAGGCTACGAGCAGTACTTC.

This clonotype was seen a handful of times. This chain uses TRBV20-1 with TRBJ2-2, with D possibly being TRBD1 (5 bases). Trimming shortened V by 3 bases and J by 1 base, and 9 bases separated the two germline ends. This CDR3 spans 14 amino acids. The germline gives CDR1 DFQATT, CDR2 SNEGSKA (reference sequence). The CDR3 DNA reads as TGCAGTGCTAGGCGACAGCAGAACACCGGGGAGCTGTTTTTT. It specifies CSARRQQNTGELFF.

This clonotype turned up a few times. The rearrangement uses TRBV20-1 and TRBJ2-4; 8 bases line up with TRBD2. Per the germline V gene, CDR1 is DFQATT and CDR2 is SNEGSKA (reference sequence). The CDR3 sequence is 14 residues long. The V segment lost 6 bases and the J segment 5 bases; nucleotides outside the gene matches: 9. The CDR3 nucleotides read TGCAGTGCCCCAAAGCGGGAGAGTCAAAACATTCAGTACTTC. Translating gives CSAPKRESQNIQYF.

The genes are TRBV20-1 and TRBJ2-5, with a tentative D call TRBD2 (6 bases). From germline, CDR1 is DFQATT and CDR2 SNEGSKA (reference sequence). With 6 bases removed from V and 4 bases from J, the gap between germline ends came to 12 bases. The CDR3 totals 12 residues. The CDR3 is CSARDWGETQYF. CDR3 in DNA: TGCAGTGCCCGGGACTGGGGAGAGACCCAGTACTTC.